The clone carrying this T cell receptor beta chain was observed once. What it binds is unknown. Sequenced by immunoSEQ multiplex PCR; TCRdb stores in-frame clones only, minus some. Counted here are about 59,000 clones, roughly 90% occurring once; the ten biggest clones make up less than 25%. These data are taken from a study of T cells in localized non-small cell lung cancer. Whole-study results and caveats: Turning up in adjacent lung were a median approximately 57 of the top 100 tumor clones.

V dropped 1 base and J dropped 4 bases, with 7 bases sitting between them. This CDR3 is 13 amino acids long. Germline V gives CDR1 SEHNR, CDR2 FQNEAQ (reference sequence). J is TRBJ2-5 and V is TRBV7-9; D call uncertain. The clonotype comes from a man between 40 and 70 years old with stage I squamous cell lung carcinoma. The starting material was peripheral blood, obtained before any cancer treatment. CDR3 region: CASSLELAETQYF. The CDR3 nucleotides read TGTGCCAGCAGCTTAGAATTAGCAGAGACCCAGTACTTC.